These T cell receptor beta chains were read from a single sample in a study of cytomegalovirus exposure and HLA in healthy donors. Measured with immunoSEQ multiplex PCR; TCRdb has only the in-frame clones, and not every one. The top ten clones hold 0.83% of a sample with 90,000 to 110,000 clones, 15% of them seen once. Material: PBMCs. These TCRs come from a female donor in good health and CMV-seronegative. CDR3s include the opening cysteine and the closing phenylalanine or tryptophan. Not every row has a clone size; where given, it reads once, few, many or a size class.

>TRBJ1-5|14|TRBV5-1|few
CASSLAGSDQPQHF
>TRBJ2-4|16|TRBV28|few
CASSFGVTSAKNIQYF
>TRBJ1-4|16|TRBV9|.
CASSPTGGRGNEKLFF
>TRBJ2-1|13|TRBV10-2|.
CATKGQGINEQFF
>TRBJ1-2|17|TRBV6-1|.
CASSEDILGAPVYGYTF
>TRBJ2-1|16|TRBV4-2|.
CASSQDSGLAGNEQFF
>TRBJ2-1|15|TRBV27|.
CASSLSKVLANEQFF
>TRBJ1-4|19|TRBV5-6|few
CASSLAGKTHYATNEKLFF
>TRBJ2-2|17|TRBV30|.
CAWSGPLAGGNTGELFF
>TRBJ2-2|15|TRBV7-6|.
CASSLAPTNTGELFF
>TRBJ1-1|16|TRBV9|few
CASSVGSSGGYTEAFF
>TRBJ2-1|16|TRBV6-5|.
CASSYSRRGHYNEQFF
>TRBJ1-1|12|TRBV28|.
CASGPRLAEAFF
>TRBJ2-7|16|TRBV29-1|few
CSVEGRLAGGPYEQYF
>TRBJ2-7|14|TRBV9|.
CASSVDLGLYEQYF
>TRBJ2-1|13|TRBV6-6|few
CASSYGGYNEQFF
>TRBJ1-3|13|TRBV19|.
CASTQGFGNTIYF
>TRBJ1-5|13|TRBV30|few
CAWNRGEDQPQHF
>TRBJ2-3|15|TRBV6-1|few
CASSAQGLLGDTQYF
>TRBJ1-1|13|TRBV7-2|few
CASSLVEQSEAFF
>TRBJ2-5|17|TRBV4-1|.
CASSQHLPRGKQETQYF
>TRBJ1-2|12|TRBV5-6|few
CASSMPQGGIAF
>TRBJ2-1|15|TRBV7-3|.
CASSLDRTVYNEQFF
>TRBJ1-4|14|TRBV5-6|.
CASSFGTALEKLFF
>TRBJ2-7|14|TRBV2|few
CASRASPLDGEQYF
>TRBJ2-3|15|TRBV19|.
CASRAVSGRADTQYF
>TRBJ2-7|14|TRBV7-9|.
CASSLGQPSYEQYF
>TRBJ1-2|13|TRBV2|.
CASSVRLNYGYTF
>TRBJ2-1|16|TRBV7-9|.
CASSFATSGTYNEQFF
>TRBJ2-4|15|TRBV19|.
CASSWRLVRTDIQYF
>TRBJ1-1|16|TRBV10-3|.
CAISATVTGKNTEAFF
>TRBJ2-1|15|TRBV6-5|.
CASSYSTPADNEQFF
>TRBJ2-6|21|TRBV4-3|few
CASSRTSGRAGSESGANVLTF
>TRBJ2-3|16|TRBV7-2|.
CASSLGQGGGTDTQYF
>TRBJ1-1|16|TRBV7-2|.
CASSLESRHLNTEAFF
>TRBJ2-3|23|TRBV27|few
CASSSIFPIPLAGVTPSTDTQYF